This T cell receptor (beta chain) was sequenced in a study of shared clonotypes between healthy human individuals. Study-wide results and caveats: It was expected that sequencing depth would affect clonotype sharing among donors. Estimated clonotype richness was generally higher in naive than memory subsets. The sharing of about 5.3% of naive CD4 clonotypes was seen across a handful of donors. Clonotypes shared by all four donors outscored non-shared clonotypes in generation probability.

About this clone itself: Its antigen remains unknown.

CDR1 and CDR2 (germline): SGHRS, YFSETQ. Deletions cut 4 bases from V and 0 bases from J, with 9 bases between. There are 14 residues in the CDR3. Here immunoSEQ multiplex PCR was the method, and the copy in TCRdb shows in-frame clones only, minus some. The sample lists just over 2,000,000 clones, 95% occurring once. The sequenced sample was naive CD4+ T cells sorted from blood. Indicated subset: CD45RA+ positively selected. The source is a man between 18 and 29 years old in good health. The chain couples TRBV5-1 to TRBJ2-3, with D possibly being TRBD2 (6 bases). The CDR3 sequence is CASSPTSSTDTQYF. DNA for the CDR3: TGCGCCAGCAGCCCTACTAGCAGCACAGATACGCAGTATTTT. Drawing the rest from reference TRBV5-1 and TRBJ2-3, the complete variable domain is KAGVTQTPRYLIKTRGQQVTLSCSPISGHRSVSWYQQTPGQGLQFLFEYFSETQRNKGNFPGRFSGRQFSNSRSEMNVSTLELGDSALYLCASSPTSSTDTQYFGPGTRLTVL.